These T cell receptor beta chains were read from a single sample in a study of blood T cell repertoires in COVID-19. Method: immunoSEQ multiplex PCR; TCRdb's copy keeps in-frame clones and lacks some. This table holds 50,000 or so clones, roughly 88% found once. The sample taken for sequencing was peripheral blood. Receptors originate from a man aged 65 to 85 with acute or convalescent COVID-19. The CDR3 runs from the conserved cysteine through the conserved F or W. Each record gives: V gene, clone size, D gene, J gene, CDR3 protein, CDR3 DNA. A D gene is named only where the DNA matches it firmly. Rows give clone size only sometimes, using once, few, many, or a class for an expanded clone.

v_gene: TRBV27
abundance: few
d_gene: TRBD2
j_gene: TRBJ2-7
CDR3aa: CASSQTSVSSYEQYF
CDR3nt: TGTGCCAGCAGCCAGACTAGCGTTTCCTCCTACGAGCAGTACTTC

v_gene: TRBV7-2
abundance: .
d_gene: .
j_gene: TRBJ1-4
CDR3aa: CASTQGGAGQEKLFF
CDR3nt: TGTGCCAGCACCCAAGGGGGGGCCGGCCAAGAAAAACTGTTTTTT

v_gene: TRBV20-1
abundance: .
d_gene: .
j_gene: TRBJ2-7
CDR3aa: CSARRGPEQYF
CDR3nt: TGCAGTGCCCGAAGGGGCCCCGAGCAGTACTTC

v_gene: TRBV30
abundance: .
d_gene: TRBD1
j_gene: TRBJ1-3
CDR3aa: CAWDRGLSGNTIYF
CDR3nt: TGTGCCTGGGACAGGGGGCTGAGTGGAAACACCATATATTTT

v_gene: TRBV6-5
abundance: .
d_gene: .
j_gene: TRBJ1-1
CDR3aa: CASSLFVSARTEAFF
CDR3nt: TGTGCCAGCAGTCTGTTCGTGTCGGCGAGGACTGAAGCTTTCTTT

v_gene: TRBV3-1/TRBV3-2
abundance: .
d_gene: .
j_gene: TRBJ2-7
CDR3aa: CASSPDWDSYEQYF
CDR3nt: TGTGCCAGCAGCCCGGACTGGGACTCCTACGAGCAGTACTTC

v_gene: TRBV7-2
abundance: .
d_gene: .
j_gene: TRBJ2-3
CDR3aa: CASSPTQGTDTQYF
CDR3nt: TGTGCCAGCAGCCCTACGCAGGGTACAGATACGCAGTATTTT

v_gene: TRBV5-1
abundance: .
d_gene: TRBD2
j_gene: TRBJ2-5
CDR3aa: CASSLAPQAGGQETQYF
CDR3nt: TGCGCCAGCAGCTTAGCCCCCCAAGCGGGGGGACAAGAGACCCAGTACTTC

v_gene: TRBV5-1
abundance: .
d_gene: TRBD2
j_gene: TRBJ2-2
CDR3aa: CASKMSSGGDTGELFF
CDR3nt: TGCGCCAGCAAAATGAGTAGCGGGGGGGACACCGGGGAGCTGTTTTTT

v_gene: TRBV2
abundance: .
d_gene: .
j_gene: TRBJ1-3
CDR3aa: CASRTGLMNTIYF
CDR3nt: TGTGCCAGCAGGACAGGATTAATGAACACCATATATTTT

v_gene: TRBV6-2/TRBV6-3
abundance: once
d_gene: .
j_gene: TRBJ2-5
CDR3aa: CASSYPTRTGGGPQETQYF
CDR3nt: TGTGCCAGCAGTTATCCGACCCGGACCGGAGGGGGCCCTCAAGAGACCCAGTACTTC

v_gene: TRBV7-2
abundance: .
d_gene: TRBD1
j_gene: TRBJ1-1
CDR3aa: CASSIQGMNTEAFF
CDR3nt: TGTGCCAGCAGCATACAGGGGATGAACACTGAAGCTTTCTTT

v_gene: TRBV7-9
abundance: .
d_gene: TRBD1
j_gene: TRBJ2-5
CDR3aa: CASSSGQRETQYF
CDR3nt: TGTGCCAGCAGCTCGGGACAGCGGGAGACCCAGTACTTC

v_gene: TRBV4-3
abundance: .
d_gene: .
j_gene: TRBJ1-4
CDR3aa: CASSPGGGGEKLFF
CDR3nt: TGCGCCAGCAGCCCCGGCGGGGGTGGAGAAAAACTGTTTTTT

v_gene: TRBV7-2
abundance: few
d_gene: .
j_gene: TRBJ2-1
CDR3aa: CASSLVAGNEQFF
CDR3nt: TGTGCCAGCAGCTTAGTCGCCGGGAATGAGCAGTTCTTC

v_gene: TRBV21-1
abundance: few
d_gene: .
j_gene: TRBJ2-6
CDR3aa: CASSKWRRTGEGNGANVLTF
CDR3nt: TGTGCCAGCAGCAAATGGAGGAGGACAGGGGAGGGGAACGGGGCCAACGTCCTGACTTTC

v_gene: TRBV6-1
abundance: .
d_gene: TRBD1
j_gene: TRBJ2-5
CDR3aa: CASSGGQGNWQETQYF
CDR3nt: TGTGCCAGCAGTGGAGGACAGGGAAATTGGCAAGAGACCCAGTACTTC

v_gene: TRBV29-1
abundance: .
d_gene: TRBD1
j_gene: TRBJ1-1
CDR3aa: CSVKTGTGRAFF
CDR3nt: TGCAGCGTCAAGACCGGGACAGGGCGGGCTTTCTTT

v_gene: TRBV19
abundance: .
d_gene: TRBD1
j_gene: TRBJ1-4
CDR3aa: CASTKGQQGEKLFF
CDR3nt: TGTGCCAGTACCAAGGGACAGCAGGGGGAAAAACTGTTTTTT

v_gene: TRBV19
abundance: .
d_gene: TRBD1
j_gene: TRBJ1-5
CDR3aa: CASSQQGASHNQPQHF
CDR3nt: TGTGCCAGTAGTCAACAGGGGGCAAGTCATAATCAGCCCCAGCATTTT

v_gene: TRBV9
abundance: .
d_gene: TRBD1
j_gene: TRBJ1-1
CDR3aa: CASSSGQGFTEAFF
CDR3nt: TGTGCCAGCAGCTCTGGACAGGGGTTCACTGAAGCTTTCTTT

v_gene: TRBV30
abundance: .
d_gene: .
j_gene: TRBJ1-1
CDR3aa: CAWTSQVQAFF
CDR3nt: TGTGCCTGGACATCCCAGGTCCAAGCTTTCTTT

v_gene: TRBV28
abundance: .
d_gene: .
j_gene: TRBJ2-1
CDR3aa: CASSDYRYNEQFF
CDR3nt: TGTGCCAGCAGTGATTACAGATACAATGAGCAGTTCTTC

v_gene: TRBV2
abundance: few
d_gene: TRBD1
j_gene: TRBJ1-4
CDR3aa: CASRQQGADEKLFF
CDR3nt: TGTGCCAGCAGGCAACAGGGGGCGGATGAAAAACTGTTTTTT

v_gene: TRBV19
abundance: few
d_gene: .
j_gene: TRBJ1-4
CDR3aa: CASSILGAPLEKLFF
CDR3nt: TGTGCCAGTAGTATATTAGGGGCCCCTCTCGAAAAACTGTTTTTT

v_gene: TRBV5-1
abundance: .
d_gene: .
j_gene: TRBJ2-7
CDR3aa: CASGPGTSTYEQYF
CDR3nt: TGCGCCAGCGGCCCCGGGACTTCTACCTACGAGCAGTACTTC

v_gene: TRBV2
abundance: .
d_gene: .
j_gene: TRBJ1-5
CDR3aa: CASGGQLFNQPQHF
CDR3nt: TGTGCCAGCGGAGGACAGCTTTTCAATCAGCCCCAGCATTTT

v_gene: TRBV30
abundance: .
d_gene: .
j_gene: TRBJ1-1
CDR3aa: CAWSVGGWAFF
CDR3nt: TGTGCCTGGAGTGTGGGGGGATGGGCTTTCTTT

v_gene: TRBV7-2
abundance: .
d_gene: TRBD1
j_gene: TRBJ2-2
CDR3aa: CASSATGATAGELFF
CDR3nt: TGTGCCAGCAGCGCGACAGGGGCCACTGCCGGGGAGCTGTTTTTT

v_gene: TRBV15
abundance: .
d_gene: TRBD1
j_gene: TRBJ1-1
CDR3aa: CATSSRGRTEAFF
CDR3nt: TGTGCCACCAGCAGCAGGGGGCGGACTGAAGCTTTCTTT

v_gene: TRBV6-2/TRBV6-3
abundance: .
d_gene: .
j_gene: TRBJ1-1
CDR3aa: CASSNQGLNTEAFF
CDR3nt: TGTGCCAGCAGTAACCAGGGGTTGAACACTGAAGCTTTCTTT

v_gene: TRBV7-9
abundance: .
d_gene: TRBD1
j_gene: TRBJ1-4
CDR3aa: CASSPDRGGEKLFF
CDR3nt: TGTGCCAGCAGCCCCGACAGGGGAGGCGAAAAACTGTTTTTT

v_gene: TRBV28
abundance: few
d_gene: .
j_gene: TRBJ1-6
CDR3aa: CASSLGRRSPLHF
CDR3nt: TGTGCCAGCAGTTTGGGGCGGAGATCACCCCTCCACTTT

v_gene: TRBV10-1
abundance: .
d_gene: TRBD2
j_gene: TRBJ2-1
CDR3aa: CASSIAGGQDEQFF
CDR3nt: TGCGCCAGCAGTATAGCGGGGGGCCAGGATGAGCAGTTCTTC

v_gene: TRBV5-1
abundance: few
d_gene: .
j_gene: TRBJ2-7
CDR3aa: CASSGSQVTYEQYF
CDR3nt: TGCGCCAGCAGCGGATCTCAGGTTACCTACGAGCAGTACTTC

v_gene: TRBV28
abundance: .
d_gene: .
j_gene: TRBJ1-1
CDR3aa: CASSFQKGYIEAFF
CDR3nt: TGTGCCAGCAGTTTCCAAAAGGGGTACATTGAAGCTTTCTTT

v_gene: TRBV7-9
abundance: .
d_gene: TRBD1
j_gene: TRBJ2-7
CDR3aa: CASSPGGTGVYEQYF
CDR3nt: TGTGCCAGCAGCCCCGGGGGGACAGGGGTTTACGAGCAGTACTTC

v_gene: TRBV5-1
abundance: .
d_gene: .
j_gene: TRBJ1-2
CDR3aa: CASSGGGPGYGYTF
CDR3nt: TGCGCCAGCAGCGGGGGGGGCCCCGGCTATGGCTACACCTTC

v_gene: TRBV7-9
abundance: .
d_gene: .
j_gene: TRBJ1-1
CDR3aa: CASSLQGSDTEAFF
CDR3nt: TGTGCCAGCAGCTTACAGGGAAGCGACACTGAAGCTTTCTTT

v_gene: TRBV6-5
abundance: .
d_gene: TRBD1
j_gene: TRBJ2-5
CDR3aa: CASTKTGRETQYF
CDR3nt: TGTGCCAGCACCAAGACAGGGAGAGAGACCCAGTACTTC

v_gene: TRBV30
abundance: .
d_gene: .
j_gene: TRBJ1-4
CDR3aa: CAWSAGTSGVKLFF
CDR3nt: TGTGCCTGGAGTGCCGGGACGTCGGGGGTAAAACTGTTTTTT

v_gene: TRBV18
abundance: .
d_gene: TRBD1
j_gene: TRBJ1-5
CDR3aa: CASSPGIPGQGSPQHF
CDR3nt: TGTGCCAGCTCCCCAGGGATTCCGGGACAGGGATCCCCCCAGCATTTT

v_gene: TRBV7-9
abundance: .
d_gene: .
j_gene: TRBJ2-7
CDR3aa: CASLDGEDSYEQYF
CDR3nt: TGTGCCAGTTTAGACGGGGAGGACTCCTACGAGCAGTACTTC

v_gene: TRBV6-5
abundance: medium-sized
d_gene: .
j_gene: TRBJ2-7
CDR3aa: CASSSGGEGYEQYF
CDR3nt: TGTGCCAGCAGTTCTGGCGGAGAAGGATACGAGCAGTACTTC

v_gene: TRBV5-1
abundance: .
d_gene: TRBD1
j_gene: TRBJ2-2
CDR3aa: CASSLVNRGSAGELFF
CDR3nt: TGCGCCAGCAGCTTGGTTAACAGGGGATCGGCCGGGGAGCTGTTTTTT

v_gene: TRBV25-1
abundance: .
d_gene: .
j_gene: TRBJ1-4
CDR3aa: CASRERDEKLFF
CDR3nt: TGTGCCAGCAGAGAGAGAGATGAAAAACTGTTTTTT

v_gene: TRBV28
abundance: once
d_gene: .
j_gene: TRBJ1-2
CDR3aa: CASSFGGIYGYTF
CDR3nt: TGTGCCAGCAGTTTTGGGGGGATCTATGGCTACACCTTC

v_gene: TRBV4-1
abundance: .
d_gene: .
j_gene: TRBJ1-5
CDR3aa: CASSQDQRSNQPQHF
CDR3nt: TGCGCCAGCAGCCAAGATCAACGGAGCAATCAGCCCCAGCATTTT

v_gene: TRBV19
abundance: .
d_gene: .
j_gene: TRBJ1-1
CDR3aa: CASSQGNTEAFF
CDR3nt: TGTGCCAGCTCACAGGGGAACACTGAAGCTTTCTTT

v_gene: TRBV28
abundance: .
d_gene: .
j_gene: TRBJ1-1
CDR3aa: CASSPTGVNTEAFF
CDR3nt: TGTGCCAGCAGTCCGACAGGAGTGAACACTGAAGCTTTCTTT

v_gene: TRBV7-9
abundance: .
d_gene: TRBD1
j_gene: TRBJ2-7
CDR3aa: CASSFEGTGSLYF
CDR3nt: TGTGCCAGCAGCTTCGAAGGGACAGGGAGTCTGTACTTC

v_gene: TRBV11-1
abundance: .
d_gene: TRBD2
j_gene: TRBJ2-3
CDR3aa: CASSLGPGLDTDTQYF
CDR3nt: TGTGCCAGCAGCTTAGGCCCGGGACTAGACACAGATACGCAGTATTTT

v_gene: TRBV27
abundance: .
d_gene: .
j_gene: TRBJ1-3
CDR3aa: CASRTEGGDTIYF
CDR3nt: TGTGCCAGCAGAACTGAGGGTGGGGACACCATATATTTT

v_gene: TRBV2
abundance: few
d_gene: .
j_gene: TRBJ1-1
CDR3aa: CASSEPTRNTEAFF
CDR3nt: TGTGCCAGCAGTGAACCGACAAGGAACACTGAAGCTTTCTTT

v_gene: TRBV15
abundance: .
d_gene: .
j_gene: TRBJ2-1
CDR3aa: CATSRDPTRSEQFF
CDR3nt: TGTGCCACCAGCAGAGATCCTACTAGAAGCGAGCAGTTCTTC

v_gene: TRBV14
abundance: few
d_gene: TRBD1
j_gene: TRBJ2-7
CDR3aa: CASSHRQGVEYEQYF
CDR3nt: TGTGCCAGCAGCCATCGACAGGGGGTCGAGTACGAGCAGTACTTC

v_gene: TRBV3-1/TRBV3-2
abundance: .
d_gene: .
j_gene: TRBJ1-2
CDR3aa: CASSSEGRGNYGYTF
CDR3nt: TGTGCCAGCAGCTCTGAGGGCCGCGGTAACTATGGCTACACCTTC